Described below is a single T cell receptor (beta chain) sequence and its context. What it recognizes is unknown. This specimen comes from a study of response to subunit inactivated influenza vaccine. General observations from the study: After each seasonal influenza vaccination, few new T cells are recruited, the authors suggested.

Germline V gene sequence: CDR1 SGHVS, CDR2 FQNEAQ. The CDR3 has 13 residues. Trimming pared 4 bases from V and 4 bases from J, leaving 8 bases between. TCRdb recomputed calls from the RT-PCR reads with MiXCR, one row per CDR3 protein. The sample has 280,000 or so distinct CDR3 sequences; about a fifth are singletons. This sequence originates from a man aged 50 to 75 who received an inactivated influenza vaccine. The chain links TRBV7-8 to TRBJ1-3; D is uncertain. This sample comprised PBMCs from blood, obtained around 22 months after vaccination. The CDR3 spells CASSSLYGNTIYF. CDR3 DNA sequence: TGTGCCAGCAGCTCTTTATACGGAAACACCATATATTTT. The full variable domain, rest sourced from reference TRBV7-8 and TRBJ1-3, is GAGVSQSPRYKVAKRGQDVALRCDPISGHVSLFWYQQALGQGPEFLTYFQNEAQLDKSGLPSDRFFAERPEGSVSTLKIQRTQQEDSAVYLCASSSLYGNTIYFGEGSWLTVV.